Following are 26 T cell receptor beta chains from one sample sequenced in a study of shared clonotypes between healthy human individuals. Clones were read by immunoSEQ multiplex PCR, and TCRdb kept only the in-frame ones, dropping some. The sample carries some 2 million clones, about 94% recorded once. Naive CD8 cells comprised CD45RO-negative, CCR7-positively selected cells, excluding terminally differentiated effector memory CD45RA+ cells. The specimen was naive CD8+ T cells sorted from blood. These receptors all come from a man aged 18 to 30 in good health.

The chain joins TRBV5-6 to TRBJ2-3; weak D call: TRBD2 (6 bases). The CDR3 sequence is 16 residues long. V lost 4 bases and J lost 0, with 15 bases in between. Germline CDR1 and CDR2: SGHDT and YYEEEE. The CDR3 protein is CASSHGGRGSTDTQYF. In nucleotides, the CDR3 is TGTGCCAGCAGCCATGGTGGGCGGGGTAGCACAGATACGCAGTATTTT.

The chain has TRBV14 and TRBJ2-3, with no clear D. The germline V gene has CDR1 SGHDN and CDR2 FVKESK. V was trimmed by 0 bases and J by 2 bases, leaving 6 bases between them. CDR3 length: 14 amino acids. Written as DNA, the CDR3 is TGTGCCAGCAGCCAAGAAACAGACACAGATACGCAGTATTTT. It yields the protein CASSQETDTDTQYF.

The chain links TRBV9 to TRBJ1-6, with 10 bases aligning to TRBD1. Unmatched junction bases numbered 13, after V lost 3 bases and J lost 7 bases. From germline, CDR1 is SGDLS and CDR2 YYNGEE. The CDR3 has 18 residues. The DNA of the CDR3 is TGTGCCAGCAGCGCTGCTTCCGGGACAGGGGTTTTCAATTCACCCCTCCACTTT. Translated, it gives CASSAASGTGVFNSPLHF.

This chain links TRBV6-1 with TRBJ2-1; no reliable D call. From germline, CDR1 is MNHNS and CDR2 SASEGT. The CDR3 covers 14 residues. Trimming took off 1 base at V and 8 bases at J, with 12 bases between the two ends. This CDR3 is CASSEGVGGDEQFF. The CDR3 coding sequence is TGTGCCAGCAGTGAAGGCGTGGGTGGCGATGAGCAGTTCTTC.

The chain couples TRBV5-6 to TRBJ2-7; 14 nucleotides align to TRBD2. This CDR3 has 16 amino acids. J lost 7 bases, V lost 2 bases, and 8 bases had no gene match. Germline CDR1 is SGHDT and CDR2 is YYEEEE. The CDR3 sequence: CASSFGTSGGWGEQYF. The CDR3 DNA sequence: TGTGCCAGCAGCTTCGGGACTAGCGGGGGTTGGGGAGAGCAGTACTTC.

This clone appeared a few times. This chain connects TRBV6-5 to TRBJ1-5, with D uncertain. Germline assignment: CDR1 MNHEY and CDR2 SVGAGI. This CDR3 spans 13 amino acids. V was shortened by 0 bases and J by 8 bases, with 8 bases between the two germline ends. DNA for the CDR3: TGTGCCAGCAGTTACTCGGGTACGGAGCCCCAGCATTTT. Encoded protein: CASSYSGTEPQHF.

The V gene is TRBV9, the J gene TRBJ2-7; TRBD2 aligns across 11 bases. V lost 4 bases to trimming and J lost 3 bases; unmatched junction nucleotides: 3. The CDR3 extends over 14 amino acids. From germline, CDR1 is SGDLS and CDR2 YYNGEE. CDR3 region: CASSITSGSYEQYF. The CDR3 DNA reads as TGTGCCAGCAGCATAACTAGCGGGAGCTACGAGCAGTACTTC.

The chain links TRBV25-1 to TRBJ2-7; 10 bases fit TRBD1. The germline gives CDR1 MGHDK, CDR2 SYGVNS. Unmatched junction bases numbered 10, after V lost 4 bases and J lost 7 bases. The CDR3 totals 15 residues. CDR3: CASSVTGTGAEEQYF. CDR3 DNA: TGTGCCAGCAGTGTCACCGGGACAGGGGCTGAAGAGCAGTACTTC.

The chain couples TRBV2 to TRBJ2-7; 12 nucleotides line up with TRBD2. Trimming took 7 bases from V and 4 from J; bases not matched to a gene: 5. Germline lookup yields CDR1 SNHLY and CDR2 FYNNEI. The CDR3 runs 14 residues. CDR3 region: CASKASGGGYEQYF. The CDR3 region has the DNA TGTGCCAGCAAGGCTAGCGGGGGGGGATACGAGCAGTACTTC.

This clone was seen only a few times. Other DNA sequences within the sample encode an identical CDR3. The V and J genes are TRBV5-1 and TRBJ2-7; D is ambiguous. CDR1 and CDR2 from the germline V gene are SGHRS and YFSETQ. The CDR3 sequence is 12 residues long. V gave up 4 bases and J gave up 0 bases, with 5 bases separating them. CDR3 sequence reads: CASSPSSYEQYF. The CDR3 bases are TGCGCCAGCAGCCCCAGCTCCTACGAGCAGTACTTC.

J is TRBJ1-5 and V is TRBV15; 11 bases map to TRBD1. The CDR3 is 14 residues long. Unmatched junction bases numbered 7, after V lost 5 bases and J lost 10 bases. Germline V gives CDR1 LNHNV, CDR2 YYDKDF (reference sequence). The CDR3 protein is CATSLRTGGHPQHF. CDR3 nucleotide sequence: TGTGCCACCAGCCTTAGGACAGGGGGCCATCCCCAGCATTTT.

About this clone: In the same sample, other DNA sequences code for this CDR3. This rearrangement joins TRBV9 to TRBJ2-7; 11 nucleotides align to TRBD1. CDR1 and CDR2 from the germline V gene are SGDLS and YYNGEE. The V and J ends lost 4 bases and 2 bases, in that order; junction bases with no gene match: 5. CDR3 size: 15 residues. The CDR3 reads CASSPGTGGAYEQYF. The CDR3 DNA reads as TGTGCCAGCAGCCCAGGGACAGGGGGGGCCTACGAGCAGTACTTC. Drawing the rest from reference TRBV9 and TRBJ2-7, the complete variable domain is DSGVTQTPKHLITATGQRVTLRCSPRSGDLSVYWYQQSLDQGLQFLIQYYNGEERAKGNILERFSAQQFPDLHSELNLSSLELGDSALYFCASSPGTGGAYEQYFGPGTRLTVT.

This chain links TRBV4-1 with TRBJ2-1; 10 bases are a match to TRBD2. The V gene's germline CDR1 is MGHRA and CDR2 YSYEKL. This CDR3 region has 15 residues. The J segment lost 8 bases and the V segment lost 4 bases, leaving 8 bases of the junction unmatched. The CDR3 loop is CASSPLAGAFDEQFF. In DNA, the CDR3 is TGCGCCAGCAGCCCTCTAGCGGGAGCATTTGATGAGCAGTTCTTC.

Only one count was recorded for this clone. This same CDR3 is encoded by further DNA sequences in the sample. This CDR3 is CASSPWTGNNEQFF. Here the CDR3 DNA reads TGTGCCAGCAGCCCCTGGACTGGAAACAATGAGCAGTTCTTC. V gene TRBV9 combines with J gene TRBJ2-1; possibly TRBD2 for D (5 bases). V lost 4 bases, J lost 5 bases, and 13 bases lay in between. Per the germline V gene, CDR1 is SGDLS and CDR2 is YYNGEE. This CDR3 is 14 amino acids long.

The V call is TRBV5-1, the J call TRBJ2-3; D gene unclear. The CDR3 has 16 residues. Germline loops: CDR1 SGHRS, CDR2 YFSETQ. Trimming stripped 0 bases from V and 2 bases from J, with 13 bases between. Here the CDR3 reads CASSLGGLSVTDTQYF. Here the CDR3 DNA reads TGCGCCAGCAGCTTGGGGGGTTTGTCAGTCACAGATACGCAGTATTTT.

The chain couples TRBV6-6 to TRBJ2-7; a weak D match, TRBD2 (6 bases). The CDR3 length is 15 residues. CDR1 and CDR2 (germline): MNHNY, SVGAGI (reference sequence). V gave up 6 bases and J gave up 3 bases, with 18 bases separating them. The CDR3 nucleotides are TGTGCCAGCAGAAACATGGAGGGCCCCTACTACGAGCAGTACTTC. Amino acids: CASRNMEGPYYEQYF.

This rearrangement joins TRBV4-3 to TRBJ2-1, with TRBD1 matching 8 bases. This CDR3 region has 14 residues. Germline-derived CDR1 and CDR2 are LGHNA and YSLEER. Trimming took 3 bases from V and 6 from J; bases not matched to a gene: 4. CDR3 protein: CASSQDRALNEQFF. CDR3 nucleotides: TGCGCCAGCAGCCAGGACAGGGCACTCAATGAGCAGTTCTTC.

The V and J genes are TRBV7-8 and TRBJ2-5, with TRBD1 matching over 9 bases. This CDR3 has 15 residues. The germline V gene encodes CDR1 SGHVS and CDR2 FQNEAQ. V lost 4 bases and J lost 4; bases outside the gene matches: 7. DNA for the CDR3: TGTGCCAGCAGCTCCGGGACAGGGTCCCGAGAGACCCAGTACTTC. Its translation: CASSSGTGSRETQYF.

In the case of this clone: At the DNA level, this CDR3 is encoded by other sequences in the same sample as well. The J gene is TRBJ2-7, the V gene TRBV19; 8 positions match TRBD1. The CDR3 has 13 residues. With 3 bases clipped from V and 3 bases from J, the junction kept 1 base outside the gene matches. CDR1 and CDR2 from the germline V gene are LNHDA and SQIVND (reference sequence). The CDR3 loop is CASSIGQGYEQYF. The CDR3 bases are TGTGCCAGTAGTATCGGACAGGGCTACGAGCAGTACTTC.

The rearrangement joins TRBV7-9 to TRBJ1-5; D unclear. Germline values: CDR1 SEHNR, CDR2 FQNEAQ (reference sequence). The germline V and J ends were trimmed by 9 bases and 7 bases, with 7 bases remaining between them. The CDR3 runs 10 residues. As DNA, the CDR3 is TGTGCCAGGGATCGGCAGCCCCAGCATTTT. Its protein is CARDRQPQHF. Full variable domain (missing parts from reference TRBV7-9 and TRBJ1-5): DTGVSQNPRHKITKRGQNVTFRCDPISEHNRLYWYRQTLGQGPEFLTYFQNEAQLEKSRLLSDRFSAERPKGSFSTLEIQRTEQGDSAMYLCARDRQPQHFGDGTRLSIL.

This clone appeared once. The chain joins TRBV4-1 to TRBJ2-1; 8 bases map to TRBD2. This CDR3 has 16 amino acids. Trimming removed 4 bases from V and 0 bases from J; junction bases left unmatched: 5. Germline CDR1 MGHRA, CDR2 YSYEKL. CDR3 amino acids: CASSPGGPSSYNEQFF. For the CDR3, the DNA is TGCGCCAGCAGCCCGGGAGGGCCGAGCTCCTACAATGAGCAGTTCTTC.

The CDR3, as DNA: TGCGCCAGCAGCTGGGTGGACAGCGGGTACGAGCAGTACTTC. It specifies CASSWVDSGYEQYF. The chain carries TRBV5-1 and TRBJ2-7, with D possibly called TRBD1 or TRBD2 (6 bases each). V was trimmed by 3 bases and J by 4 bases, leaving 14 bases between them. Looked up from germline, CDR1 is SGHRS and CDR2 is YFSETQ. The CDR3 runs 14 residues.

V gene TRBV6-6 combines with J gene TRBJ2-5, with TRBD1 matching 9 bases. Looked up from germline, CDR1 is MNHNY and CDR2 is SVGAGI (reference sequence). This CDR3 has 15 amino acids. V gave up 5 bases and J gave up 5 bases; unmatched junction bases: 9. DNA for the CDR3: TGTGCCAGCAGTCACCTGGGACAGGGATGGGAGACCCAGTACTTC. Its translation is CASSHLGQGWETQYF.

The chain links TRBV9 to TRBJ2-7; 10 bases fit TRBD1. The V gene's germline CDR1 is SGDLS and CDR2 YYNGEE. V trimming: 6 bases; J trimming: 5 bases; junction bases outside the gene matches: 8. The CDR3 is made up of 14 amino acids. The CDR3 DNA is TGTGCCAGCACCAGGGACAGGGGTAGCGACGAGCAGTACTTC. This encodes CASTRDRGSDEQYF.

In its sample, this clone was seen once. The V gene is TRBV11-2, the J gene TRBJ2-2; D uncertain. Trimming cost V 0 bases and J 4 bases, with 6 bases left between them. Germline V gives CDR1 SGHAT, CDR2 FQNNGV. There are 14 residues in the CDR3. CDR3 sequence: CASSLDRVTGELFF. DNA of the CDR3: TGTGCCAGCAGCTTAGATCGGGTCACCGGGGAGCTGTTTTTT.

The chain links TRBV7-9 to TRBJ2-1; D is possibly TRBD2 (5 bases). The length of the CDR3 is 16 residues. CDR1 SEHNR and CDR2 FQNEAQ come from the germline V gene (reference sequence). The ends were cut back, 2 bases at V and 0 bases at J, with 11 bases in the middle. The chain's CDR3 is CASSLFVGSSYNEQFF. For the CDR3, the DNA is TGTGCCAGCAGCTTATTTGTGGGGAGCTCCTACAATGAGCAGTTCTTC.